This TCR beta chain originates from a study of T cell responses to AZD1222 COVID-19 vaccine. Trimming removed 1 base from V and 6 bases from J, with 6 bases in between. Germline loops: CDR1 SEHNR, CDR2 FQNEAQ (reference sequence). This CDR3 contains 12 residues. TCRdb keeps only in-frame clones here, not all; method: immunoSEQ multiplex PCR. The sample contains around 99,000 clones, about 89% of which appear only once. The clonotype was recovered from an adult in good health. The sequenced sample was peripheral blood, obtained on day 0 of AZD1222 vaccination. This chain links TRBV7-9 with TRBJ1-1, with no clear D. The CDR3 nucleotides read TGTGCCAGCAGCTTAGAGTCCGCTGAAGCTTTCTTT. Amino acids: CASSLESAEAFF. Using reference TRBV7-9 and TRBJ1-1 for the parts outside the CDR3, the full variable domain is DTGVSQNPRHKITKRGQNVTFRCDPISEHNRLYWYRQTLGQGPEFLTYFQNEAQLEKSRLLSDRFSAERPKGSFSTLEIQRTEQGDSAMYLCASSLESAEAFFGQGTRLTVV.